The clone carrying this T cell receptor (beta chain) has more than one count but fewer than ten. Its specificity is unknown. Attached unique molecular identifiers marked individual cDNA molecules. Each CDR3 protein is one row after TCRdb ran MiXCR on the 5' RACE reads. The sample yields 55,000 to 80,000 distinct CDR3 sequences, more than 9% seen once. These data originate in a study of early T cells in non-severe SARS-CoV-2 infection. Study-wide findings and caveats: VDJdb matching skewed toward anti-spike CD8 responses, missing private and CD4 specificities.

The ends were cut back, 2 bases at V and 2 bases at J, with 6 bases in the middle. Germline CDR1 SQVTM, CDR2 ANQGSEA. The CDR3 is made up of 12 amino acids. This chain links TRBV29-1 with TRBJ2-5; unclear D gene. The sequenced sample consisted of whole blood. This clonotype originated in an adult who was a healthcare worker with PCR-confirmed SARS-CoV-2 infection or an uninfected control (not recorded which). The CDR3 DNA reads as TGCAGCGTTGAAAAGTATCAAGAGACCCAGTACTTC. This encodes CSVEKYQETQYF.